The source of this TCR beta chain is a study of cytomegalovirus exposure and HLA in healthy donors. Study-wide background: Among 398 genotyped donors, approximately 80% fell in the Caucasian-associated ancestry cluster.

The study's findings and limits: Likely technical artifact: a cluster of highly shared sequence variants. Roughly uniform sequencing depth across donors was assumed, possibly incorrectly.

PCR amplification relied on 60 Vbeta primers (plus 13 Jbeta primers). Sequenced by immunoSEQ multiplex PCR; TCRdb stores in-frame clones only, minus some. The table includes around 91,000 clones, less than 70% detected once. CDR3 size: 15 residues. Per the germline V gene, CDR1 is MNHEY and CDR2 is SMNVEV (reference sequence). The germline V and J ends were trimmed by 3 bases and 4 bases, with 13 bases remaining between them. As concerns this clone: The antigen is undetermined.

This chain links TRBV27 with TRBJ1-3, with D possibly TRBD1 on 6 matching bases. The clonotype comes from a human donor in good health. Sequencing used PBMCs. This CDR3 reads CASSLDWGQGNTIYF. The CDR3 coding sequence is TGTGCCAGCAGTTTGGACTGGGGGCAAGGAAACACCATATATTTT.